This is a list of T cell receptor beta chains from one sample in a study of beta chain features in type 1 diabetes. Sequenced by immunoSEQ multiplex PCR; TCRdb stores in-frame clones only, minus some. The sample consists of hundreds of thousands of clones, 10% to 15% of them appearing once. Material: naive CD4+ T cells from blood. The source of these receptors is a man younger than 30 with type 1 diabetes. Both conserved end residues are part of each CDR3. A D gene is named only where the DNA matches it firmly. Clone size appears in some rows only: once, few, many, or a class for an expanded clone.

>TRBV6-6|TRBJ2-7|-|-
CASSSLQDWTYEQYF
TGTGCCAGCAGTTCCCTTCAAGACTGGACCTACGAGCAGTACTTC
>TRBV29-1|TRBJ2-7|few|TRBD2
CSVGGGGGPSYEQYF
TGCAGCGTCGGCGGGGGGGGCGGACCCTCCTACGAGCAGTACTTC
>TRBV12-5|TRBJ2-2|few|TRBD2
CASGSGTTNTGELFF
TGTGCTAGTGGTTCCGGGACTACGAACACCGGGGAGCTGTTTTTT
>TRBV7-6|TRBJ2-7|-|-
CASSSILGYEQYF
TGTGCCAGCAGCTCCATTTTGGGCTACGAGCAGTACTTC
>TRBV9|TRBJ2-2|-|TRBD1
CASSLTTGLNTGELFF
TGTGCCAGCAGCCTGACGACAGGGCTGAACACCGGGGAGCTGTTTTTT
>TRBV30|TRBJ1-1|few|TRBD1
CAWSDRGLRAVNTEAFF
TGTGCCTGGAGTGACAGGGGCTTGAGGGCGGTGAACACTGAAGCTTTCTTT
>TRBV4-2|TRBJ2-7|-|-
CASSQDGAEYEQYF
TGTGCCAGCAGCCAAGATGGGGCAGAGTACGAGCAGTACTTC
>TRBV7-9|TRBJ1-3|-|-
CASSLDFGFSGNTIYF
TGTGCCAGCAGCTTAGATTTTGGGTTCTCTGGAAACACCATATATTTT
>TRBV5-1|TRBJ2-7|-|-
CASSLTGITDEQYF
TGCGCCAGCAGCTTGACGGGGATTACGGACGAGCAGTACTTC
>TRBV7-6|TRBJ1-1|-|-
CASSLGRYSTEAFF
TGTGCCAGCAGCTTAGGGAGGTACAGCACTGAAGCTTTCTTT
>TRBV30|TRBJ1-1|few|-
CAVTSGRTNTEAFF
TGTGCCGTCACCAGCGGACGGACGAACACTGAAGCTTTCTTT
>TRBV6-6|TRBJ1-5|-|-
CASSSPSGLHNQPQHF
TGTGCCAGCAGTTCACCCTCAGGGCTGCATAATCAGCCCCAGCATTTT
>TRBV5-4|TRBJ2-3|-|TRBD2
CASSLGTSGTTDTQYF
TGTGCCAGCAGCCTCGGGACTAGCGGGACCACAGATACGCAGTATTTT
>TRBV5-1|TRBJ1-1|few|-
CASSLEGRGTEAFF
TGCGCCAGCAGCTTGGAGGGGCGGGGGACTGAAGCTTTCTTT